In this sample, the clone carrying this TCR beta chain turned up once. Per the original data handling: Amplifying reference gene primers gave estimates of nucleated cell counts. Repertoires were generated with immunoSEQ multiplex PCR, while TCRdb's copy carries only in-frame clones and drops some. The DNA gave D and trimming, while V, J and clone size come from that table. The repertoire consists of 300,000 or so clones, with 86% occurring once and the leading ten covering around 1.6%. This CDR3 has 17 amino acids. Germline CDR1 and CDR2: SGHTA and FQGTGA. Trimming pared 8 bases from V and 0 bases from J, leaving 22 bases between. This specimen comes from a study of blood T cell repertoires in COVID-19. Study details: Acute-phase and convalescent COVID-19 samples originated in the United States, Italy and Spain. In each case, the material was cDNA or gDNA derived from T cells, B-cell-depleted T cells, or PBMCs.

This clonotype was obtained from a woman in her forties or fifties with acute or convalescent COVID-19. The sequencing input was peripheral blood. The gene calls are TRBV7-3 and TRBJ1-2; D perhaps matches TRBD1 (5 bases). CDR3 region: CASGEGRRRPPNYGYTF. In DNA form, the CDR3 reads TGTGCCAGCGGGGAGGGACGGAGGAGGCCCCCTAACTATGGCTACACCTTC.